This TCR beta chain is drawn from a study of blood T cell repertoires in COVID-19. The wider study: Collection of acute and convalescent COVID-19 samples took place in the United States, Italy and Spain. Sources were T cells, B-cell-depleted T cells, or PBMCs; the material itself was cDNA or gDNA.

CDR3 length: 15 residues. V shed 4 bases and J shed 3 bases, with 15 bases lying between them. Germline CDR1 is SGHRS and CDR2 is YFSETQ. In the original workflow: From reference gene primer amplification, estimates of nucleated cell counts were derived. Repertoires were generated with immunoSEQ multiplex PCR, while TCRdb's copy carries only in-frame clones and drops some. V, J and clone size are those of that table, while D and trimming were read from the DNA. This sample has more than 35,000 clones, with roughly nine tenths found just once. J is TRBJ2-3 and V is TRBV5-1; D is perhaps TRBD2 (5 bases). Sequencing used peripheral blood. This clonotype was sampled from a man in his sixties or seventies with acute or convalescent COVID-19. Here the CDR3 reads CASSPLATPTDTQYF. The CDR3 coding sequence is TGCGCCAGCAGCCCATTAGCGACTCCAACAGATACGCAGTATTTT.